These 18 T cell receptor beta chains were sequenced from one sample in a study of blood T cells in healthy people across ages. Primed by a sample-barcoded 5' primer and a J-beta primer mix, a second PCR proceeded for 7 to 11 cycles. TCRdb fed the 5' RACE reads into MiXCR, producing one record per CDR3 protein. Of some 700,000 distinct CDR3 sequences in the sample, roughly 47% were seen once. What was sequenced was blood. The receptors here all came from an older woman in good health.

CDR3 sequence: CASNTGQPRGETQYF. For the CDR3, the DNA is TGTGCCAGCAACACGGGGCAGCCGAGGGGAGAGACCCAGTACTTC. The chain uses TRBV7-9 and TRBJ2-5; possibly TRBD1 or TRBD2 for D (5 bases each). CDR1 and CDR2 from the germline V gene are SEHNR and FQNEAQ (reference sequence). V lost 7 bases to trimming and J lost 4 bases, with 19 bases between them. This CDR3 comprises 15 residues.

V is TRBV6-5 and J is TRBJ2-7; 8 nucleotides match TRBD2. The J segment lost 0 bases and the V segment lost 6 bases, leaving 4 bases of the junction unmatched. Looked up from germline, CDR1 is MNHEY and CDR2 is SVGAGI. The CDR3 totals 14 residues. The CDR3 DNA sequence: TGTGCCAGCAGATTAGCGGGAAGCTCCTACGAGCAGTACTTC. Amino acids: CASRLAGSSYEQYF.

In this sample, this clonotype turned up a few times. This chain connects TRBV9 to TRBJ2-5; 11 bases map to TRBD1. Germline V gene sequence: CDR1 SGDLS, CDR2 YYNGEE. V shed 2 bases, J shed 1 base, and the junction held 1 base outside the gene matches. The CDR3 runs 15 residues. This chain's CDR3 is CASSVGTGGQETQYF. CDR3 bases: TGTGCCAGCAGCGTCGGGACAGGGGGCCAAGAGACCCAGTACTTC.

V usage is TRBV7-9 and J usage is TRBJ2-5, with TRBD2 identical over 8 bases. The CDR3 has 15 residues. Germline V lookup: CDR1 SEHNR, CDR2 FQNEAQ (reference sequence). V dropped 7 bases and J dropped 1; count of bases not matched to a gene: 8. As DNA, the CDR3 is TGTGCCAGCACCTTTGGCGGGGGGCCCCAAGAGACCCAGTACTTC. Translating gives CASTFGGGPQETQYF. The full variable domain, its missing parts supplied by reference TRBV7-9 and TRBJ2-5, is DTGVSQNPRHKITKRGQNVTFRCDPISEHNRLYWYRQTLGQGPEFLTYFQNEAQLEKSRLLSDRFSAERPKGSFSTLEIQRTEQGDSAMYLCASTFGGGPQETQYFGPGTRLLVL.

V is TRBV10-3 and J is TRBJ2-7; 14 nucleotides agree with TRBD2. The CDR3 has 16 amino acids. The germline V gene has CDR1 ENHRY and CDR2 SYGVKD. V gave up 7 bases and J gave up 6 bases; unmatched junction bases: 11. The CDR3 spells CAITAGLAGDYCEQYF. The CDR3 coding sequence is TGTGCCATCACCGCGGGACTAGCGGGAGACTACTGCGAGCAGTACTTC.

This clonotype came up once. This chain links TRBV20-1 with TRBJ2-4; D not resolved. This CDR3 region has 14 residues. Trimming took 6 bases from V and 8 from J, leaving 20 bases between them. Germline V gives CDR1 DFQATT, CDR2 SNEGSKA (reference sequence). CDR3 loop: CSAAPGVGIDIQYF. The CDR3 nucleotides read TGCAGTGCCGCCCCGGGCGTCGGTATAGACATTCAGTACTTC.

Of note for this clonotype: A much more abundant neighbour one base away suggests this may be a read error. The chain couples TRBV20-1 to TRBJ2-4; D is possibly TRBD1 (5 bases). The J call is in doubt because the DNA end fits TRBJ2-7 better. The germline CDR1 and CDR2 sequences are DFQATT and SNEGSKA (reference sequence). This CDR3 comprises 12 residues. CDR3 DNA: TGCAGTGCCCAGGGCGATGCGGACGAGCAGTACTTC. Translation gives CSAQGDADEQYF.

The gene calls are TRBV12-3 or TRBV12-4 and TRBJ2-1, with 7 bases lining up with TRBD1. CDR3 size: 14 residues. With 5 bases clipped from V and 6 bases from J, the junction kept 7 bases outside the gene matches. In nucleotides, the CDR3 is TGTGCCAGCAGTCCGCTCTACAGGGGCAATGAGCAGTTCTTC. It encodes CASSPLYRGNEQFF.

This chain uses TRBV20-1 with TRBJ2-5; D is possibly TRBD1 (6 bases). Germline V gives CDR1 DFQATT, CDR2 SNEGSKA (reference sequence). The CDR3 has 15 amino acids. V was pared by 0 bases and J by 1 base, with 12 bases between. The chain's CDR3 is CSARDLDRIQETQYF. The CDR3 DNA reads TGCAGTGCTAGAGATCTCGACAGGATCCAAGAGACCCAGTACTTC.

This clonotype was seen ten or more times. CDR3 coding DNA: TGCGCCAGCAGCTTGGGTAACCGAGAGACCCAGTACTTC. Its protein product is CASSLGNRETQYF. The V gene is TRBV5-1, the J gene TRBJ2-5; D gene ambiguous. CDR1 and CDR2 (germline): SGHRS, YFSETQ. Deletions cut 0 bases from V and 4 bases from J, with 7 bases between. The CDR3 loop spans 13 amino acids. The whole variable domain, filled in from reference TRBV5-1 and TRBJ2-5, reads KAGVTQTPRYLIKTRGQQVTLSCSPISGHRSVSWYQQTPGQGLQFLFEYFSETQRNKGNFPGRFSGRQFSNSRSEMNVSTLELGDSALYLCASSLGNRETQYFGPGTRLLVL.

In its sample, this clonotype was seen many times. The CDR3: CASSPGPSNEQFF. The DNA of the CDR3 is TGTGCCAGCTCACCCGGACCGAGCAATGAGCAGTTCTTC. The rearrangement uses TRBV18 and TRBJ2-1; D remains ambiguous. V shed 3 bases and J shed 6 bases, with 9 bases lying between them. This CDR3 is 13 amino acids long. CDR1 KGHSH and CDR2 LQKENI come from the germline V gene.

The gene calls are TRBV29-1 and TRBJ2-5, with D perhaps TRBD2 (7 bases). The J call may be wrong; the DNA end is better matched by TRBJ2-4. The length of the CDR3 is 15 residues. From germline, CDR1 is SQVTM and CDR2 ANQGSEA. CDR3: CSVDVRGGQGNIQYF. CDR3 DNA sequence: TGCAGCGTTGACGTTCGGGGAGGGCAGGGGAACATTCAGTACTTC.

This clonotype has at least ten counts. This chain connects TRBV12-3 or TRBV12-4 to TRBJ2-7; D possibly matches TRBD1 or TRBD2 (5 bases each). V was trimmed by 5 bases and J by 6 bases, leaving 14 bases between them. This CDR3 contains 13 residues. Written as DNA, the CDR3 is TGTGCCAGCAGTGTAAGGCCGGGGACCGAGCAGTACTTC. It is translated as CASSVRPGTEQYF.

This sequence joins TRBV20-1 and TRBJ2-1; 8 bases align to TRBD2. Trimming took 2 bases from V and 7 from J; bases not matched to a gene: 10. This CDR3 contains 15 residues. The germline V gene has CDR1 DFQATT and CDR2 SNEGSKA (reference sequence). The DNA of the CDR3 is TGCAGTGCTAGAAGAGGAAGCGGGAGAGATAATGAGCAGTTCTTC. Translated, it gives CSARRGSGRDNEQFF.

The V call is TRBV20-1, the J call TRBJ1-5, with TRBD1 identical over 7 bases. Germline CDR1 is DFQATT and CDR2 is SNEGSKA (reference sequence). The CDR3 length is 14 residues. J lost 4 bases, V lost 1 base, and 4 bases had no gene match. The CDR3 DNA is TGCAGTGCTAGAGGGGACAGTCCAAATCAGCCCCAGCATTTT. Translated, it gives CSARGDSPNQPQHF.

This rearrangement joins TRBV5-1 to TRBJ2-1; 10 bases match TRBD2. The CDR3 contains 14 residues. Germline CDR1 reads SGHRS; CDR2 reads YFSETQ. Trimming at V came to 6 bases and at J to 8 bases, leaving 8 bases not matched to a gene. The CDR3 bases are TGCGCCAGCACCCTTGCTAGCGGGAGTGATGAGCAGTTCTTC. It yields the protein CASTLASGSDEQFF.

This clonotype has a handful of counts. Here the CDR3 DNA reads TGTGCCAGCGGGGGGGCAGGGATAGAAGCTTTCTTT. Translating gives CASGGAGIEAFF. The chain has TRBV2 and TRBJ1-1; perhaps TRBD1 as D (6 bases). CDR1 SNHLY and CDR2 FYNNEI come from the germline V gene. CDR3 size: 12 residues. Trimming took off 8 bases at V and 8 bases at J, with 15 bases between the two ends.

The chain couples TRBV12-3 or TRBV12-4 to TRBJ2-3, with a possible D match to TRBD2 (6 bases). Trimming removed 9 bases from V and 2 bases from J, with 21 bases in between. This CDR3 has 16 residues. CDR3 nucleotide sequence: TGTGCCAGTCAAGCCGGCGGGGTTACTACCACAGATACGCAGTATTTT. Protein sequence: CASQAGGVTTTDTQYF.